This T cell receptor beta chain was sequenced during a study of cytomegalovirus exposure and HLA in healthy donors. Study-wide results and limits: Excluded were some V segments that proved indistinguishable, including TRBV6-2 and TRBV6-3. Generally TCR sequences proved uncommon, though certain public TCRs appeared in numerous donors.

Use of 60 Vbeta and 13 Jbeta primers characterized the PCR. Sequencing used immunoSEQ multiplex PCR; TCRdb keeps in-frame clones, though not all of them. The profile shows under 200,000 clones, about 85% of them singletons. To note about this clone: Its antigen remains unknown.

The trim removed 6 bases at V and 4 bases at J, leaving 3 bases unmatched. Looked up from germline, CDR1 is SGHAT and CDR2 is FQNNGV. This CDR3 has 15 residues. This clonotype was obtained from a man aged 25-40 years in good health and CMV-seropositive. The chain has TRBV11-2 and TRBJ2-1, with 13 bases that match TRBD2. Sequenced sample: PBMCs. CDR3 nucleotide sequence: TGTGCCAGCAGTCGGACTAGCGGGAGTTACAATGAGCAGTTCTTC. This codes for CASSRTSGSYNEQFF.